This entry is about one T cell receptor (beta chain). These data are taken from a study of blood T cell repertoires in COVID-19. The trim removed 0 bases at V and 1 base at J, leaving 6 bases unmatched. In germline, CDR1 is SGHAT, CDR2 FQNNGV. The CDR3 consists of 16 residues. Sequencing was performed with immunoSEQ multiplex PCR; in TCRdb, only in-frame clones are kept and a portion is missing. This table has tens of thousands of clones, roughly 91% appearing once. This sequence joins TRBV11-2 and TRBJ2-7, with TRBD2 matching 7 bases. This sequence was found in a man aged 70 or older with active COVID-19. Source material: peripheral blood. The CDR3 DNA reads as TGTGCCAGCAGCTTAGAAGCGGGAATTCCTTCCTACGAGCAGTACTTC. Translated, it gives CASSLEAGIPSYEQYF.